One T cell receptor (beta chain) is described in this entry. The data stem from a study of T cell repertoires in ileal Crohn's disease. Per sample, roughly 0.5 micrograms of biopsy DNA were TCRB immunosequenced. Profiling relied on immunoSEQ multiplex PCR, and the TCRdb table lists in-frame clones only, not all of them. Of approximately 11,000 clones listed, 75% to 85% were seen once; the top ten hold approximately 7%. The CDR3 is 14 residues long. Germline lookup yields CDR1 MNHEY and CDR2 SVGAGI. J was trimmed by 8 bases and V by 6 bases; bases with no gene match: 11. Time point specified: neoterminal ileum biopsy at postoperative endoscopy, about 6 months after surgery.

What was sequenced was ileal tissue. The clonotype originates from an adult with Crohn's disease. The V and J genes are TRBV6-5 and TRBJ2-3, with 7 bases identical to TRBD2. In DNA, the CDR3 is TGTGCCAGCAGCTTGGGACTGGGCGGGAGTACGCAGTATTTT. It specifies CASSLGLGGSTQYF.